A single sample gave rise to the 31 T cell receptor beta chains below, sequenced in a study of T cells after yellow fever vaccination. TCRdb reprocessed the 5' RACE reads with MiXCR, giving one entry per CDR3 protein. The sample has a few hundred thousand distinct CDR3 sequences, 11% seen once. This sample comprised PBMCs, obtained on the day of the first yellow fever vaccination. The source of these receptors is a man aged 18 to 29 who received the YFV17D yellow fever vaccine.

This clonotype has only a few counts. The genes are TRBV7-9 and TRBJ2-7; a possible D gene is TRBD2 (7 bases). With 5 bases removed from V and 4 bases from J, the gap between germline ends came to 18 bases. Germline CDR1 reads SEHNR; CDR2 reads FQNEAQ (reference sequence). CDR3 size: 15 residues. The CDR3, as DNA: TGTGCCAGCAGCGGACAGCGGGGCCCTCGTTACGAGCAGTACTTC. Protein sequence: CASSGQRGPRYEQYF.

In nucleotides, the CDR3 is TGTGCCAGCAGCCGACTAGACTCTAACAATGAGCAGTTCTTC. It encodes CASSRLDSNNEQFF. The chain links TRBV4-2 to TRBJ2-1, with D possibly matching TRBD2 (6 bases). V was trimmed by 4 bases and J by 5 bases, leaving 12 bases between them. The CDR3 has 14 amino acids. CDR1 is LGHNA and CDR2 is YNFKEQ in the germline V gene.

This clonotype was counted between two and nine times. The V gene is TRBV20-1, the J gene TRBJ2-5, with D perhaps TRBD2 (5 bases). The ends were cut back, 6 bases at V and 2 bases at J, with 13 bases in the middle. The CDR3 runs to 13 residues. Germline values: CDR1 DFQATT, CDR2 SNEGSKA (reference sequence). CDR3 sequence: CSARASLQETQYF. In DNA, the CDR3 is TGCAGTGCGAGGGCTAGCCTACAAGAGACCCAGTACTTC.

A few counts support this clonotype. V is TRBV9 and J is TRBJ1-2; the D is unclear. There are 13 residues in the CDR3. Trimming took 1 base from V and 5 from J, leaving 9 bases between them. The germline V gene encodes CDR1 SGDLS and CDR2 YYNGEE. CDR3: CASSVPGKYGYTF. As DNA, the CDR3 is TGTGCCAGCAGCGTACCGGGAAAGTATGGCTACACCTTC.

The rearrangement links TRBV5-5 to TRBJ2-7; weak D call: TRBD1 (6 bases). From germline, CDR1 is SGHKS and CDR2 YYEKEE (reference sequence). V shed 6 bases and J shed 2 bases, with 18 bases lying between them. The CDR3 is 15 amino acids. The CDR3: CASTRMGRGTYEQYV. CDR3 coding DNA: TGTGCCAGCACCCGGATGGGCAGGGGCACCTACGAGCAGTACGTC.

This clonotype appeared a few times. The CDR3 spells CSVVGSRSYGYTF. The CDR3, as DNA: TGCAGCGTTGTCGGCAGTCGGTCGTATGGCTACACCTTC. The chain is built from TRBV29-1 and TRBJ1-2; D gene uncertain. This CDR3 has 13 amino acids. From germline, CDR1 is SQVTM and CDR2 ANQGSEA. Between the trimmed V and J ends, which lost 4 bases and 5 bases, there was a span of 14 bases.

The chain recombines TRBV6-2 or TRBV6-3 with TRBJ2-1; possible D gene TRBD1, 5 bases. Germline CDR1 MNHEY, CDR2 SVGEGT. CDR3 length: 11 residues. V was pared by 7 bases and J by 6 bases, with 7 bases between. The CDR3, as DNA: TGTGCCAGCACGCAGGGCAATGAGCAGTTCTTC. Translating it yields CASTQGNEQFF.

V is TRBV19 and J is TRBJ2-3; the D gene is possibly TRBD1 (6 bases). V was shortened by 7 bases and J by 3 bases, with 11 bases between the two germline ends. Germline CDR1 and CDR2: LNHDA and SQIVND (reference sequence). The CDR3 length is 13 residues. CDR3 amino acids: CASKRGSTDTQYF. CDR3 in DNA: TGTGCCAGTAAAAGGGGGTCGACAGATACGCAGTATTTT.

The table lists this clonotype with many counts. The chain recombines TRBV5-4 with TRBJ2-1; 12 bases map to TRBD2. The CDR3 length is 15 residues. Germline V CDR1 and CDR2: SGHNT, YYREEE (reference sequence). With V trimmed by 3 bases and J by 4 bases, 2 bases remained unmatched. This CDR3 is CASSSLAGGYNEQFF. Here the CDR3 DNA reads TGTGCCAGCAGCTCACTAGCGGGGGGTTACAATGAGCAGTTCTTC. Full variable domain (missing parts from reference TRBV5-4 and TRBJ2-1): ETGVTQSPTHLIKTRGQQVTLRCSSQSGHNTVSWYQQALGQGPQFIFQYYREEENGRGNFPPRFSGLQFPNYSSELNVNALELDDSALYLCASSSLAGGYNEQFFGPGTRLTVL.

This chain joins TRBV12-3 or TRBV12-4 and TRBJ1-1, with D uncertain. The CDR3 covers 14 residues. Trimming shortened V by 6 bases and J by 0 bases, and 11 bases separated the two germline ends. CDR3 DNA sequence: TGTGCCAGCAGCAAAACAACGATGAACACTGAAGCTTTCTTT. This sequence encodes CASSKTTMNTEAFF.

This clonotype was found a few times. The chain employs TRBV13 and TRBJ2-1; 8 bases align to TRBD2. The CDR3 covers 14 residues. Per the germline V gene, CDR1 is PRHDT and CDR2 is FYEKMQ (reference sequence). The junction had 6 bases not matched to a gene; V was cut back by 3 bases and J by 8 bases. The CDR3 is CASSFGRGGDEQFF. In DNA, the CDR3 is TGTGCCAGCAGCTTCGGACGGGGGGGCGATGAGCAGTTCTTC.

The chain has TRBV7-2 and TRBJ2-3, with D unresolved. V dropped 5 bases and J dropped 2 bases, with 17 bases sitting between them. The CDR3 loop spans 16 amino acids. The germline CDR1 and CDR2 sequences are SGHTA and FQGNSA. The CDR3 protein is CASSIDRGVVTDTQYF. Here the CDR3 DNA reads TGTGCCAGCAGCATCGACCGTGGTGTCGTCACAGATACGCAGTATTTT. The whole variable domain, remainder taken from reference TRBV7-2 and TRBJ2-3, is GAGVSQSPSNKVTEKGKDVELRCDPISGHTALYWYRQSLGQGLEFLIYFQGNSAPDKSGLPSDRFSAERTGGSVSTLTIQRTQQEDSAVYLCASSIDRGVVTDTQYFGPGTRLTVL.

The CDR3 here is CASSPGGQGNTGELFF. The CDR3 DNA reads as TGTGCCAGCAGCCCGGGGGGACAGGGGAACACCGGGGAGCTGTTTTTT. The chain carries TRBV7-2 and TRBJ2-2, with 9 bases fitting TRBD1. The CDR3 is 16 residues long. Germline CDR1 reads SGHTA; CDR2 reads FQGNSA. V lost 5 bases to trimming and J lost 1 base; unmatched junction nucleotides: 5.

The table lists this clonotype with a few counts. The chain recombines TRBV18 with TRBJ2-7; 7 nucleotides align to TRBD1. Trimming took 5 bases from V and 0 from J; bases not matched to a gene: 4. The CDR3 sequence is 14 residues long. Germline-derived CDR1 and CDR2 are KGHSH and LQKENI. The CDR3 sequence: CASSEDRSSYEQYF. The CDR3 DNA follows: TGTGCCAGCTCAGAGGACAGGAGCTCCTACGAGCAGTACTTC.

The chain has TRBV9 and TRBJ1-5; TRBD1 might be the D (5 bases). The CDR3 loop spans 14 amino acids. The germline gives CDR1 SGDLS, CDR2 YYNGEE. V gave up 0 bases and J gave up 6 bases, with 10 bases separating them. Here the CDR3 reads CASSVGGGGQPQHF. The CDR3 DNA follows: TGTGCCAGCAGCGTAGGGGGGGGGGGTCAGCCCCAGCATTTT.

This rearrangement joins TRBV19 to TRBJ2-7, with TRBD1 matching 9 bases. CDR3 length equals 14 residues. With V trimmed by 7 bases and J by 5 bases, 9 bases remained unmatched. Germline CDR1 and CDR2: LNHDA and SQIVND (reference sequence). As DNA, the CDR3 is TGTGCCAGTACAGGTGGGACAGGGTACCACGAGCAGTACTTC. Amino acid sequence: CASTGGTGYHEQYF.

The chain links TRBV5-4 to TRBJ2-1; the D is unclear. Per the germline V gene, CDR1 is SGHNT and CDR2 is YYREEE (reference sequence). The CDR3 runs to 13 residues. V was trimmed by 4 bases and J by 1 base, leaving 6 bases between them. CDR3 bases: TGTGCCAGCAGCCCTTGGTCCTACAATGAGCAGTTCTTC. Residues: CASSPWSYNEQFF.

This clonotype was observed a few times. The chain combines TRBV28 with TRBJ1-3; maybe TRBD1 (5 bases). CDR3 length equals 13 residues. Germline CDR1 and CDR2: MDHEN and SYDVKM. Trimming pared 6 bases from V and 6 bases from J, leaving 12 bases between. The CDR3, as DNA: TGTGCCAGCAGCACACAGGAGCCAAACACCATATATTTT. Translation: CASSTQEPNTIYF.

J is TRBJ1-3 and V is TRBV7-3; no definite D call. The germline V and J ends were trimmed by 5 bases and 0 bases, with 14 bases remaining between them. Germline V CDR1 and CDR2: SGHTA, FQGTGA. The CDR3 consists of 16 residues. The CDR3 DNA is TGTGCCAGCAGCCCCCAGGTGGAGGGCTCTGGAAACACCATATATTTT. Protein: CASSPQVEGSGNTIYF.

V is TRBV30 and J is TRBJ2-1; TRBD2 matches at 7 bases. The CDR3 is 13 amino acids. Germline V gene data show CDR1 as GTSNPN and CDR2 as SVGIG (reference sequence). V shed 4 bases and J 3 bases; nucleotides not matched to a gene: 3. The DNA of the CDR3 is TGTGCCTGGACTAGCGGCGGCTACAATGAGCAGTTCTTC. It codes for CAWTSGGYNEQFF.

The chain links TRBV19 to TRBJ2-1, with 8 bases matching TRBD1. The V segment lost 3 bases and the J segment 5 bases; nucleotides outside the gene matches: 12. The CDR3 extends over 17 amino acids. Germline CDR1 reads LNHDA; CDR2 reads SQIVND (reference sequence). CDR3 nucleotide sequence: TGTGCCAGTAGTATTGGACAGGGCCCAGGTAGAGACAATGAGCAGTTCTTC. Its translation: CASSIGQGPGRDNEQFF. Full variable domain (remainder filled in from reference TRBV19 and TRBJ2-1): DGGITQSPKYLFRKEGQNVTLSCEQNLNHDAMYWYRQDPGQGLRLIYYSQIVNDFQKGDIAEGYSVSREKKESFPLTVTSAQKNPTAFYLCASSIGQGPGRDNEQFFGPGTRLTVL.

The rearrangement joins TRBV6-1 to TRBJ2-7; either TRBD1 or TRBD2 may supply D (7 bases each). The ends were cut back, 6 bases at V and 7 bases at J, with 22 bases in the middle. CDR3 size: 15 residues. Germline CDR1 reads MNHNS; CDR2 reads SASEGT. CDR3 in DNA: TGTGCCAGCAGCACCCAAGGGCAGGGGGGGAGTGAGCAGTACGTC. This translates into CASSTQGQGGSEQYV.

The chain links TRBV2 to TRBJ2-7; possibly TRBD1 or TRBD2 for D (5 bases each). The CDR3 consists of 18 residues. Germline V CDR1 and CDR2: SNHLY, FYNNEI. The V end lost 5 bases, the J end lost 5 bases, and 28 bases lay between the germline ends. CDR3 in DNA: TGTGCCAGCAGTTTAGAGGTGGCAGGGCGGGTGCTTACGAACGAGCAGTACTTC. This encodes CASSLEVAGRVLTNEQYF.

This chain connects TRBV4-1 to TRBJ2-3, with 12 bases aligning to TRBD2. V dropped 1 base and J dropped 2; count of bases not matched to a gene: 1. In germline, CDR1 is MGHRA, CDR2 YSYEKL. This CDR3 has 16 residues. The CDR3 reads CASSQGLAGVTDTQYF. The CDR3 DNA reads TGCGCCAGCAGCCAAGGACTAGCGGGGGTCACAGATACGCAGTATTTT.

The chain employs TRBV25-1 and TRBJ2-3, with D possibly being TRBD2 (6 bases). Germline-derived CDR1 and CDR2 are MGHDK and SYGVNS. The length of the CDR3 is 16 residues. V lost 5 bases and J 2 bases, leaving 17 bases between the germline ends. The CDR3 protein is CASSHMGGLLTDTQYF. The CDR3 DNA reads TGTGCCAGCAGTCATATGGGGGGACTCCTCACAGATACGCAGTATTTT.

This clonotype was observed a few times. The chain employs TRBV20-1 and TRBJ1-1; TRBD1 is a possible D gene (5 bases). The CDR3 is made up of 13 amino acids. Trimming removed 3 bases from V and 6 bases from J, with 14 bases in between. Germline values: CDR1 DFQATT, CDR2 SNEGSKA (reference sequence). CDR3 loop: CSARHLQGPEAFF. In DNA, the CDR3 is TGCAGTGCTAGGCACCTCCAGGGACCTGAAGCTTTCTTT.

This sequence joins TRBV29-1 and TRBJ1-1; D remains unclear. The CDR3 is 13 amino acids. Germline V gives CDR1 SQVTM, CDR2 ANQGSEA. Trimming took 3 bases from V and 11 from J, leaving 19 bases between them. This CDR3 is CSVEREGTLQAFF. The CDR3 nucleotides are TGCAGCGTTGAGCGGGAGGGAACTCTTCAGGCTTTCTTT.

The V and J genes are TRBV6-2 or TRBV6-3 and TRBJ2-2; TRBD1 agrees at 7 bases. With V trimmed by 2 bases and J by 7 bases, 4 bases remained unmatched. Germline CDR1 and CDR2: MNHEY and SVGEGT. This CDR3 comprises 14 residues. In DNA, the CDR3 is TGTGCCAGCAGTTACACAGGGGTAGTCGGGGAGCTGTTTTTT. Translating it yields CASSYTGVVGELFF.

V gene TRBV24-1 combines with J gene TRBJ2-3; unclear D gene. The CDR3 totals 15 residues. Trimming removed 9 bases at V and 0 bases at J, with 15 bases between. The V gene's germline CDR1 is KGHDR and CDR2 SFDVKD. CDR3 sequence (DNA): TGTGCCACCTCGACTGGGCGCTCTAGCACAGATACGCAGTATTTT. It encodes CATSTGRSSTDTQYF.

The chain uses TRBV5-5 and TRBJ2-7; possibly TRBD2 for D (6 bases). Between the trimmed V and J ends, which lost 7 bases and 2 bases, there was a span of 16 bases. Germline V gene data show CDR1 as SGHKS and CDR2 as YYEKEE (reference sequence). This CDR3 is built from 14 residues. CDR3 nucleotide sequence: TGTGCCAGCGGTTGGAGGGGCACAACCTACGAGCAGTACTTC. Residues: CASGWRGTTYEQYF. Combining the CDR3 with reference TRBV5-5 and TRBJ2-7 gives the whole variable domain DAGVTQSPTHLIKTRGQQVTLRCSPISGHKSVSWYQQVLGQGPQFIFQYYEKEERGRGNFPDRFSARQFPNYSSELNVNALLLGDSALYLCASGWRGTTYEQYFGPGTRLTVT.

This clonotype turned up a few times. The V and J genes are TRBV18 and TRBJ1-4; D uncertain. From germline, CDR1 is KGHSH and CDR2 LQKENI. V lost 8 bases and J lost 5, with 12 bases in between. The CDR3 spans 13 residues. For the CDR3, the DNA is TGTGCCAGCCTAATGGCCAGGAATGAAAAACTGTTTTTT. Encoded protein: CASLMARNEKLFF. The full variable domain, in which reference TRBV18 and TRBJ1-4 provide the parts outside the CDR3, is NAGVMQNPRHLVRRRGQEARLRCSPMKGHSHVYWYRQLPEEGLKFMVYLQKENIIDESGMPKERFSAEFPKEGPSILRIQQVVRGDSAAYFCASLMARNEKLFFGSGTQLSVL.